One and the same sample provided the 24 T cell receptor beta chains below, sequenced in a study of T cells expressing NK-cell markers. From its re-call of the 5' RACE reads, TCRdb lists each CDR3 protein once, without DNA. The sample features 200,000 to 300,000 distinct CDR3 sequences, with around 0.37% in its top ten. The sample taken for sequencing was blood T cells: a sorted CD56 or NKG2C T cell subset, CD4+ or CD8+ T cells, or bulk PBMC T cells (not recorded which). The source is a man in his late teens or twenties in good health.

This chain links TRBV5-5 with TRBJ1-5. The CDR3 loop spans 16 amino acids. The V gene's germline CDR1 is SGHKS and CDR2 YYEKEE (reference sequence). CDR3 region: CASSLAPTDSNQPQHF. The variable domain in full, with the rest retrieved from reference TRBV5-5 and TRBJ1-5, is DAGVTQSPTHLIKTRGQQVTLRCSPISGHKSVSWYQQVLGQGPQFIFQYYEKEERGRGNFPDRFSARQFPNYSSELNVNALLLGDSALYLCASSLAPTDSNQPQHFGDGTRLSIL.

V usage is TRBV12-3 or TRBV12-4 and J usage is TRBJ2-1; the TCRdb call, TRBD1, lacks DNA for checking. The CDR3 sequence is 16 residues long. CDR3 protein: CASRENGQAGHLKQFF.

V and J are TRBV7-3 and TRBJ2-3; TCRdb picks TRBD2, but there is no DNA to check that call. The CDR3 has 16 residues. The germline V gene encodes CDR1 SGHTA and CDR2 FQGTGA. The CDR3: CASSEQISGSRDTQYF.

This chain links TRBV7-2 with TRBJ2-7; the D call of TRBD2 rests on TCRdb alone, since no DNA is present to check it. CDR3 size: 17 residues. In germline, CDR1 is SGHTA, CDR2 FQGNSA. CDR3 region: CASRQGPQGTRPYEQYF.

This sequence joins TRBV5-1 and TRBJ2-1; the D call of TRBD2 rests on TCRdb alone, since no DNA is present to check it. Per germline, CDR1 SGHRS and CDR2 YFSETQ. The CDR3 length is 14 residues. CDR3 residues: CASKAGLAHNEQFF.

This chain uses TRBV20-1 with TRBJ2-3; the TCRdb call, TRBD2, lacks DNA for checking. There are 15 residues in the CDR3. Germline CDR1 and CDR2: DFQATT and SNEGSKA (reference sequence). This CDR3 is CSASAGPSRTDTQYF.

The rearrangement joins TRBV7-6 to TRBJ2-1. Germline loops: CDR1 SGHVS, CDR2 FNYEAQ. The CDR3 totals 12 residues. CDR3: CASSLGHNEQFF. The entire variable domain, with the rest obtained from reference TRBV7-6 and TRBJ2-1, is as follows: GAGVSQSPRYKVTKRGQDVALRCDPISGHVSLYWYRQALGQGPEFLTYFNYEAQQDKSGLPNDRFSAERPEGSISTLTIQRTEQRDSAMYRCASSLGHNEQFFGPGTRLTVL.

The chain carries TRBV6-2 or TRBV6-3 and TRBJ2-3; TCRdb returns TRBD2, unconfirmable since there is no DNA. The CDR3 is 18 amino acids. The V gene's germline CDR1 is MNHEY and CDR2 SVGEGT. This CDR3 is CASSAPGLAGRATDTQYF.

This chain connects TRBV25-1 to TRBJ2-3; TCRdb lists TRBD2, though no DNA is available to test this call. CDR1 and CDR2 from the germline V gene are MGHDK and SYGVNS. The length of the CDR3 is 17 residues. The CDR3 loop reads CASSEAGQRDLTDTQYF.

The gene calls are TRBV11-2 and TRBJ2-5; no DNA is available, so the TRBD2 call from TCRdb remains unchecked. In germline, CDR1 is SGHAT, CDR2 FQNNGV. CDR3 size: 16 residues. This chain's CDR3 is CASSLVAAGAGETQYF.

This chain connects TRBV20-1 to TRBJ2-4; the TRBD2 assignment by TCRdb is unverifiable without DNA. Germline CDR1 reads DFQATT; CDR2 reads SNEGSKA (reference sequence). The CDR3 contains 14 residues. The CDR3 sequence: CSAEGVRAKNIQYF.

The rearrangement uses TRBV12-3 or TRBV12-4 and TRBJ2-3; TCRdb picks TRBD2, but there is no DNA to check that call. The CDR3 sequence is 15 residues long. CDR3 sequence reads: CASSLGGMSTDTQYF.

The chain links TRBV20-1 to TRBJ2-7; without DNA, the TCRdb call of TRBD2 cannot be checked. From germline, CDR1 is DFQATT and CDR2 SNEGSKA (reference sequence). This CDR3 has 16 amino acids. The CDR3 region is CSARDRQSGRHDEQYF.

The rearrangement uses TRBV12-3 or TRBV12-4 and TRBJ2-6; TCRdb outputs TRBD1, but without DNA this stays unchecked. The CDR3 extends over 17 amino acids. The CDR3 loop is CASSSDKGFAGANVLTF.

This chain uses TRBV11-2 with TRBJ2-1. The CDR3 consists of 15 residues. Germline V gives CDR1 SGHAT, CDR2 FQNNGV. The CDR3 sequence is CASSRERSSYNEQFF.

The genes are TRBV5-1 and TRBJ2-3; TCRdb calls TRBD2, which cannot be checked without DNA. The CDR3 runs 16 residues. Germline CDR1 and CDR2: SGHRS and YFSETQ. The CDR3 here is CASSYWTSGVTDTQYF.

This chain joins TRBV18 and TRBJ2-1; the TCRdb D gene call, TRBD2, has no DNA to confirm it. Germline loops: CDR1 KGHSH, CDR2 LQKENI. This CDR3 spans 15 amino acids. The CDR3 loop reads CASSVGLADGNEQFF.

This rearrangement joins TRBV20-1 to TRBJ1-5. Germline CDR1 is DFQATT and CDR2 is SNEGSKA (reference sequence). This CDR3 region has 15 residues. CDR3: CSARATAAGSQPQHF.

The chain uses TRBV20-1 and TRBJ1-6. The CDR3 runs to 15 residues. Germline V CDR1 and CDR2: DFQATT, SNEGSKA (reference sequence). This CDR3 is CSARFKTAYNSPLHF.

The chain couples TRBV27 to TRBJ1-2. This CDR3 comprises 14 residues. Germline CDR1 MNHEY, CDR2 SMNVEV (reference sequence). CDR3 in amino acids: CASRNGGRLFGYTF.

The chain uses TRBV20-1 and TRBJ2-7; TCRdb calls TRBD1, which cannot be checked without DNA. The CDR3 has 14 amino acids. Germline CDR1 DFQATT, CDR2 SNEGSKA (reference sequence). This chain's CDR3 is CSARDGTGGHEQYF.

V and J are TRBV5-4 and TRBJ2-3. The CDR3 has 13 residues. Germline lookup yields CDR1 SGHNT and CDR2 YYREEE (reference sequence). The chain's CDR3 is CASSLEIGDTQYF.

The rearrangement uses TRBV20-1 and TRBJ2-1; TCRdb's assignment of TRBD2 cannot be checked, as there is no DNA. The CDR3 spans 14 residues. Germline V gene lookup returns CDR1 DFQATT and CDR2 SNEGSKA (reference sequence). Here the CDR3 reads CSASGTSGYNEQFF.

The CDR3 region is CATLAGDISYNEQFF. The rearrangement joins TRBV7-2 to TRBJ2-1. The CDR3 contains 15 residues. Germline V CDR1 and CDR2: SGHTA, FQGNSA.